This T cell receptor (beta chain) was captured by sequencing in a study of neurological immune-mediated disorders. CDR1 is SGHNT and CDR2 is YENEEA in the germline V gene. This CDR3 region has 12 residues. Trimming removed 5 bases from V and 8 bases from J, with 11 bases in between. TCRdb re-derived calls from the 5' RACE reads in MiXCR, one entry per CDR3 protein. The repertoire holds roughly 80,000 distinct CDR3 sequences, with 10% as singletons. This clonotype was detected many times. The specimen was PBMCs. The chain joins TRBV11-3 to TRBJ2-3, with D possibly being TRBD2 (6 bases). The origin of this receptor is a man in his forties or fifties in good health. This CDR3 is CASSPFGGTQYF. CDR3 in DNA: TGTGCCAGCAGCCCGTTCGGGGGTACGCAGTATTTT.